These 2 T cell receptor beta chains came from one sample sequenced in a study of spatial heterogeneity in lung cancer (dated by TCRdb to about 2019). Library preparation was by 5' RACE. Sequenced using a NextSeq 500. TCRdb took the public reads, trimmed them with fastp at Q25, ran MiXCR for clone calling and kept in-frame beta chains. Each entry merges the rows of one CDR3 protein and shows their most common DNA and genes. This sample gives tens of thousands of distinct CDR3 sequences in total; roughly 13% of them show up just once. The leading ten clones occupy roughly 4.2% of the sample. Explained via the paper, the time point label denotes: sample taken at primary tumor resection. Without any cell sorting, TCR sequencing was performed on whole RNA extracted either from tumor and nontumor lung tissue or from cryopreserved PBMC samples. The source was PBMCs, collected at surgery. Source of these receptors: a male donor with early-stage non-small cell lung cancer.

This clonotype was seen a handful of times. The chain links TRBV7-2 to TRBJ2-1; D perhaps matches TRBD2 (6 bases). Trimming shortened V by 3 bases and J by 0 bases, and 9 bases separated the two germline ends. The germline CDR1 and CDR2 sequences are SGHTA and FQGNSA. CDR3 size: 15 residues. In nucleotides, the CDR3 is TGTGCCAGCAGCTTGGGGGACTTCTCCTACAATGAGCAGTTCTTC. Its protein product is CASSLGDFSYNEQFF.

The chain has TRBV7-3 and TRBJ1-1; 7 bases line up with TRBD1. Germline V gene lookup returns CDR1 SGHTA and CDR2 FQGTGA. Losses at the gene ends were 5 bases for V and 4 bases for J; bases not matched to a gene: 19. This CDR3 has 18 amino acids. The CDR3, as DNA: TGTGCCAGCAGCCCCGCCCCTTACAGGGGACGGGGTGGCACTGAAGCTTTCTTT. It encodes CASSPAPYRGRGGTEAFF.